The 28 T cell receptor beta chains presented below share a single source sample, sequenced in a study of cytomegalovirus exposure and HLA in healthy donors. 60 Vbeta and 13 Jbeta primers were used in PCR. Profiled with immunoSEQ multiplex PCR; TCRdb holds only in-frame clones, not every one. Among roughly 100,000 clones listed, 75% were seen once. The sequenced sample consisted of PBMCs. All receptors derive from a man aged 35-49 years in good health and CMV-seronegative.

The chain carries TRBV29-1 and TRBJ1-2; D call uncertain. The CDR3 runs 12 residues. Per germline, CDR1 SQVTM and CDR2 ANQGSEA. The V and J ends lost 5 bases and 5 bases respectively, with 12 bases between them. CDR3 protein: CSVPPGNYGYTF. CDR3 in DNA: TGCAGCGTTCCCCCAGGCAATTATGGCTACACCTTC.

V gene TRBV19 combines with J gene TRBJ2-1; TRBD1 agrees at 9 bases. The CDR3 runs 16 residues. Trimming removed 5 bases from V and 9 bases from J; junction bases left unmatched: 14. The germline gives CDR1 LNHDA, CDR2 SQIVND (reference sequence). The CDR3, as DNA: TGTGCCAGTAGTGTTATCACAGGGGGCGATGCAGCTGAGCAGTTCTTC. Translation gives CASSVITGGDAAEQFF.

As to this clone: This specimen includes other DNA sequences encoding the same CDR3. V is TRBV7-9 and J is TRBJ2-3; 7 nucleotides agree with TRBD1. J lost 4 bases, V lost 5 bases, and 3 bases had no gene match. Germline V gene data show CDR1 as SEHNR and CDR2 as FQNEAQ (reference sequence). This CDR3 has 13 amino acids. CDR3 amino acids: CASSLTGADTQYF. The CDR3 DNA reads TGTGCCAGCAGCCTCACAGGGGCAGATACGCAGTATTTT.

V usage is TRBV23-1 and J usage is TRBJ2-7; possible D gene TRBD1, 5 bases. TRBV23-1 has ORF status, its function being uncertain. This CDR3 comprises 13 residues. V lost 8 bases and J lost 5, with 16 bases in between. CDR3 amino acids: CASLNRFINEQYF. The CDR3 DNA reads TGCGCCAGCCTTAACAGGTTTATCAACGAGCAGTACTTC.

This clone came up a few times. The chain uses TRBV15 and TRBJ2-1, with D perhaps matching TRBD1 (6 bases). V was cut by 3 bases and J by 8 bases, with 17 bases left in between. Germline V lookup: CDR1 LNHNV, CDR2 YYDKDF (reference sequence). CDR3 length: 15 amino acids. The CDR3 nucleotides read TGTGCCACCAGCAGCGTGCAGGGGATAGTCGATGAGCAGTTCTTC. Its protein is CATSSVQGIVDEQFF.

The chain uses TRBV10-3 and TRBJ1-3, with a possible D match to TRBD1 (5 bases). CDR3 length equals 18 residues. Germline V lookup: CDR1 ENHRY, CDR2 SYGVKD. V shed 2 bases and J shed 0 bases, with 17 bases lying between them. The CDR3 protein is CAISEPVQALASGNTIYF. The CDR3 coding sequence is TGTGCCATCAGTGAGCCGGTACAGGCCCTTGCCTCTGGAAACACCATATATTTT.

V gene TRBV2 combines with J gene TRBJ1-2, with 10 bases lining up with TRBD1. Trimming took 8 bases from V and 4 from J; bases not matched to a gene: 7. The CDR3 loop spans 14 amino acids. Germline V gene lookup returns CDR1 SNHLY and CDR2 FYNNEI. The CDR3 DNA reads TGTGCCAGCGGGGGACAGGGGAGAAGCTATGGCTACACCTTC. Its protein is CASGGQGRSYGYTF.

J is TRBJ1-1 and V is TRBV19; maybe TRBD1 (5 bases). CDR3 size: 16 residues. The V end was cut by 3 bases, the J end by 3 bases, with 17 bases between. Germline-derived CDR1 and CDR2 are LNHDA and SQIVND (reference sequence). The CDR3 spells CASSILLGGGDTEAFF. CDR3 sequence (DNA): TGTGCCAGTAGTATCCTTCTGGGTGGGGGGGACACTGAAGCTTTCTTT.

DNA for the CDR3: TGTGCCAGCAGCTCCACGAGGGCTTCCTACGAGCAGTACTTC. As protein: CASSSTRASYEQYF. The rearrangement links TRBV7-6 to TRBJ2-7, with a weak D call TRBD2 (5 bases). The germline V and J ends were trimmed by 4 bases and 1 base, with 11 bases remaining between them. CDR1 is SGHVS and CDR2 is FNYEAQ in the germline V gene. This CDR3 is built from 14 residues. The full variable domain, completed using reference TRBV7-6 and TRBJ2-7, is GAGVSQSPRYKVTKRGQDVALRCDPISGHVSLYWYRQALGQGPEFLTYFNYEAQQDKSGLPNDRFSAERPEGSISTLTIQRTEQRDSAMYRCASSSTRASYEQYFGPGTRLTVT.

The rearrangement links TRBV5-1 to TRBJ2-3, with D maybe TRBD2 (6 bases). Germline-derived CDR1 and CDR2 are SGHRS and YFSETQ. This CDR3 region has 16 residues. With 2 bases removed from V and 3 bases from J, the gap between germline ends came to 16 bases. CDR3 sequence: CASSFYRGIATDTQYF. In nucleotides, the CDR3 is TGCGCCAGCAGCTTTTATCGGGGGATCGCTACAGATACGCAGTATTTT.

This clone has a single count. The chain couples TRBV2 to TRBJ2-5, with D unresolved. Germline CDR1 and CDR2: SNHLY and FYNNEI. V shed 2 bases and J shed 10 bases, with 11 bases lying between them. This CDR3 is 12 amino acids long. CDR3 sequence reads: CASSENLRIQYF. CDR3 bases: TGTGCCAGCAGTGAAAATCTACGAATCCAGTACTTC.

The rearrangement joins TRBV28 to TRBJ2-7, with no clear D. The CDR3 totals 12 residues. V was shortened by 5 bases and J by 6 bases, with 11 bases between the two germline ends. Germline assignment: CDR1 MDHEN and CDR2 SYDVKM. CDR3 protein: CASSPTPVEQYF. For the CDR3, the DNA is TGTGCCAGCAGTCCCACACCTGTCGAGCAGTACTTC.

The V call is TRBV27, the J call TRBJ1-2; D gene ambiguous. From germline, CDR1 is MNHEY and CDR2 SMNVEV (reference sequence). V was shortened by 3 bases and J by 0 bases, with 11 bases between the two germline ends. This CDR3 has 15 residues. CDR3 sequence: CASSFRRSANYGYTF. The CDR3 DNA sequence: TGTGCCAGCAGTTTTCGGCGGTCAGCTAACTATGGCTACACCTTC.

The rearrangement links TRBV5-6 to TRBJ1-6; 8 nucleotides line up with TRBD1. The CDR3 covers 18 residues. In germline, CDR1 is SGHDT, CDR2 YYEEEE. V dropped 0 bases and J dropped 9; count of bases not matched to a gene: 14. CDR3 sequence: CASSLATIGTGLSSPLHF. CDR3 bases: TGTGCCAGCAGCTTGGCAACCATCGGGACAGGTCTGAGTTCACCCCTCCACTTT. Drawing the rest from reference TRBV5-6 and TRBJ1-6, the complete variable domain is DAGVTQSPTHLIKTRGQQVTLRCSPKSGHDTVSWYQQALGQGPQFIFQYYEEEERQRGNFPDRFSGHQFPNYSSELNVNALLLGDSALYLCASSLATIGTGLSSPLHFGNGTRLTVT.

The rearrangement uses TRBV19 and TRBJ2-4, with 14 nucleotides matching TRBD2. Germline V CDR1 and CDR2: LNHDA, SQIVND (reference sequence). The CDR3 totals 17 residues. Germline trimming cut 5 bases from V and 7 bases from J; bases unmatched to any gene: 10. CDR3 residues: CASSGGTSGRVGNIQYF. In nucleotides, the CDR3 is TGTGCCAGTAGTGGTGGGACTAGCGGGAGAGTGGGTAACATTCAGTACTTC. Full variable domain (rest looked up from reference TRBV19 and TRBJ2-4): DGGITQSPKYLFRKEGQNVTLSCEQNLNHDAMYWYRQDPGQGLRLIYYSQIVNDFQKGDIAEGYSVSREKKESFPLTVTSAQKNPTAFYLCASSGGTSGRVGNIQYFGAGTRLSVL.

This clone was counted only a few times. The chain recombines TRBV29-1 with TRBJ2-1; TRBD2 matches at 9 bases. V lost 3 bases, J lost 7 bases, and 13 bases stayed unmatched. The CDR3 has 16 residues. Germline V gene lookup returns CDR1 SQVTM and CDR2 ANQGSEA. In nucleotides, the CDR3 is TGCAGCGTTGATCCCTCGGTAGTAGCGGGGGTAAATGAGCAGTTCTTC. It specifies CSVDPSVVAGVNEQFF.

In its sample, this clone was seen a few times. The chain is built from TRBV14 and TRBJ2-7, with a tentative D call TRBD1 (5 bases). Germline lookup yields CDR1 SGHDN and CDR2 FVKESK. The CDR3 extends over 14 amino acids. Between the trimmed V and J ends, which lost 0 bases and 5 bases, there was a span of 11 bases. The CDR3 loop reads CASSQEARGNEQYF. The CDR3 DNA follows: TGTGCCAGCAGCCAAGAGGCTAGGGGTAACGAGCAGTACTTC.

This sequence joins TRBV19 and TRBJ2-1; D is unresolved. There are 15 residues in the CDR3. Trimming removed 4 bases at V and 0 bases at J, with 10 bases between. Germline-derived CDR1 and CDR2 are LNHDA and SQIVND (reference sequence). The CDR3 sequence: CASSTFRSSYNEQFF. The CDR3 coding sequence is TGTGCCAGTAGTACTTTCCGTAGCTCCTACAATGAGCAGTTCTTC.

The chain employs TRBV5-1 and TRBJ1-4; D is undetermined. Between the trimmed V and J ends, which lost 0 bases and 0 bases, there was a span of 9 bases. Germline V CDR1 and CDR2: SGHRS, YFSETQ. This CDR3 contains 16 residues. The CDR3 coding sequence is TGCGCCAGCAGCTTGGGTCCGGTTGCAACTAATGAAAAACTGTTTTTT. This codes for CASSLGPVATNEKLFF.

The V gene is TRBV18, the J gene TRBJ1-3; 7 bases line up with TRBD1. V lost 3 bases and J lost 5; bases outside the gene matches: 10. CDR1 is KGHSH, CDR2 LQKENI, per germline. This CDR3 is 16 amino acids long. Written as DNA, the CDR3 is TGTGCCAGCTCACCCGGGAAGGGGGCGCCTAGAAACACCATATATTTT. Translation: CASSPGKGAPRNTIYF.

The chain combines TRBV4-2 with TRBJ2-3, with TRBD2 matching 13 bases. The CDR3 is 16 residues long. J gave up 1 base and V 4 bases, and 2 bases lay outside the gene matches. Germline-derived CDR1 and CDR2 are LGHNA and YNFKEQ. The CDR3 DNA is TGTGCCAGCAGCCCCGGACTAGCGGGGGGCACAGATACGCAGTATTTT. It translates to CASSPGLAGGTDTQYF.

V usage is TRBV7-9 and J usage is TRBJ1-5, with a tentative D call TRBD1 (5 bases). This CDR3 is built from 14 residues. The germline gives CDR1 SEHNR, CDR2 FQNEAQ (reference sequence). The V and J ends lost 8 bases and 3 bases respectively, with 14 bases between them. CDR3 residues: CASSGGWDNQPQHF. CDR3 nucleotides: TGTGCCAGCTCCGGGGGGTGGGACAATCAGCCCCAGCATTTT.

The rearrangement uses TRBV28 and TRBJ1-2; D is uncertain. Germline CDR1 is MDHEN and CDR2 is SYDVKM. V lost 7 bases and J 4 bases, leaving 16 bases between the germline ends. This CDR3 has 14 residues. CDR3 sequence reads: CASISSLAPYGYTF. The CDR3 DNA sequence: TGTGCCAGCATCTCCTCCCTGGCCCCCTATGGCTACACCTTC.

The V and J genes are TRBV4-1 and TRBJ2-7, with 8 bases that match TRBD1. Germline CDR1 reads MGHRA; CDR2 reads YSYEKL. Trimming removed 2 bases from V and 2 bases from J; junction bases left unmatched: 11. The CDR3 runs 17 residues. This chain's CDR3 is CASSQHIGQGRTYEQYF. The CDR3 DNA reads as TGCGCCAGCAGCCAACACATCGGACAGGGAAGAACCTACGAGCAGTACTTC.

The chain's CDR3 is CASSPSGPGELFF. CDR3 nucleotide sequence: TGTGCCAGCAGTCCTAGCGGCCCCGGGGAGCTGTTTTTT. The chain recombines TRBV7-3 with TRBJ2-2; TRBD2 matches at 7 bases. Trimming removed 6 bases from V and 6 bases from J; junction bases left unmatched: 4. The CDR3 is made up of 13 amino acids. The germline CDR1 and CDR2 sequences are SGHTA and FQGTGA.

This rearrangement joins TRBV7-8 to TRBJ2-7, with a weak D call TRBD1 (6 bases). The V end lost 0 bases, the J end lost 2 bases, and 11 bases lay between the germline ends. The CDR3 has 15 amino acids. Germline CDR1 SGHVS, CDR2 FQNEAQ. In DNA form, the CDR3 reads TGTGCCAGCAGCTTAGCGAGTGGGACAACCTACGAGCAGTACTTC. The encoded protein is CASSLASGTTYEQYF.

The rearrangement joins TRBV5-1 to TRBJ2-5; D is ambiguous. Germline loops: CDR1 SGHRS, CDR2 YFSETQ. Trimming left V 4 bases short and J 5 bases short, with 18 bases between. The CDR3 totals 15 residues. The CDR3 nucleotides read TGCGCCAGCAGCCCCATTTCAACCTCAGCGGAGACCCAGTACTTC. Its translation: CASSPISTSAETQYF. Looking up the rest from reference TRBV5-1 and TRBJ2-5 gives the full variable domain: KAGVTQTPRYLIKTRGQQVTLSCSPISGHRSVSWYQQTPGQGLQFLFEYFSETQRNKGNFPGRFSGRQFSNSRSEMNVSTLELGDSALYLCASSPISTSAETQYFGPGTRLLVL.

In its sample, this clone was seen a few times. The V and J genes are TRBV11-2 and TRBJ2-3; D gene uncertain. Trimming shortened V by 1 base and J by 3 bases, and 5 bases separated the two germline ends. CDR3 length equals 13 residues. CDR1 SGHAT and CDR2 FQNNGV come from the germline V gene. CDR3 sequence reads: CASSLAGTDTQYF. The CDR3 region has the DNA TGTGCCAGCAGCTTAGCCGGGACAGATACGCAGTATTTT.